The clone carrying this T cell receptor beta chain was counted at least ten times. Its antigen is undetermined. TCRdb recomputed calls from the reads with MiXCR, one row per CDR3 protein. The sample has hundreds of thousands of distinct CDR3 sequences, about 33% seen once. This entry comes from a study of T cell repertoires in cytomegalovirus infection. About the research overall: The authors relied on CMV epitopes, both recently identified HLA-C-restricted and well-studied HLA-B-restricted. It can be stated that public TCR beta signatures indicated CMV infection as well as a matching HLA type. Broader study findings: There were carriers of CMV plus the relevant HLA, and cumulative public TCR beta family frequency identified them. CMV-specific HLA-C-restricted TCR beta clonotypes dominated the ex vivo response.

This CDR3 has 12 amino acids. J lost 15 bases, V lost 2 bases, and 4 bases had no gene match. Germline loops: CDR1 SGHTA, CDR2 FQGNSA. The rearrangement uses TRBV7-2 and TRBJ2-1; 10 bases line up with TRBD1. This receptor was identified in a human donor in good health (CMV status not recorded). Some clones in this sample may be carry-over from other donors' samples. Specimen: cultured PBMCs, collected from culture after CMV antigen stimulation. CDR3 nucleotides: TGTGCCAGCAGCTTAATGGACAGGGGGTGGTTCTTC. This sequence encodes CASSLMDRGWFF.